The rows below give T cell receptor beta chains drawn from one sample of a study of chemoradiotherapy in HPV16-positive cancers. Generated by immunoSEQ multiplex PCR, the TCRdb table keeps only in-frame clones and is missing some. The sample includes roughly 16,000 clones, roughly three quarters seen only once; the top ten take 9.5% to 13%. The sample was gathered from a patient who underwent chemoradiotherapy. The receptors derive from a human donor with HPV-associated anogenital cancer. The CDR3 runs from the conserved cysteine through the conserved F or W. The D gene is left open where the match is weak. The size of a clone is reported for some rows only, either as once, few or many, or as a class for expanded clones.

v_call: TRBV7-2
d_call: NA
j_call: TRBJ1-3
clone_size: NA
cdr3_nt: TGTGCCAGCAGCTTCCGCTCTGGAAACACCATATATTTT
cdr3_aa: CASSFRSGNTIYF

v_call: TRBV4-3
d_call: TRBD1
j_call: TRBJ1-6
clone_size: NA
cdr3_nt: TGCGCCAGCAGCCAGATAATTACAGGGGGTAATTCACCCCTCCACTTT
cdr3_aa: CASSQIITGGNSPLHF

v_call: TRBV7-9
d_call: TRBD2
j_call: TRBJ2-5
clone_size: NA
cdr3_nt: TGTGCCAGCAGCTTACTAGCGGGGGACCAAGAGACCCAGTACTTC
cdr3_aa: CASSLLAGDQETQYF

v_call: TRBV7-9
d_call: NA
j_call: TRBJ1-2
clone_size: few
cdr3_nt: TGTGCCAGCAGCAATAATGGCTACACCTTC
cdr3_aa: CASSNNGYTF

v_call: TRBV5-4
d_call: NA
j_call: TRBJ2-5
clone_size: once
cdr3_nt: TGTGCCAGCAGCATAGGAGGGGGGGGCGAGACCCAGTACTTC
cdr3_aa: CASSIGGGGETQYF

v_call: TRBV28
d_call: TRBD2
j_call: TRBJ2-3
clone_size: NA
cdr3_nt: TGTGCCAGCAGACCTAATAGCGGGGGGGGCACAGATACGCAGTATTTT
cdr3_aa: CASRPNSGGGTDTQYF

v_call: TRBV5-4
d_call: NA
j_call: TRBJ1-2
clone_size: NA
cdr3_nt: TGTGCCAGCAGCTTGGACCTGGAAGCAGAGAGCTATGGCTACACCTTC
cdr3_aa: CASSLDLEAESYGYTF

v_call: TRBV18
d_call: NA
j_call: TRBJ2-1
clone_size: NA
cdr3_nt: TGTGCCAGCTCACTAATGGTAAGGGGTGCCTTCAATGAGCAGTTCTTC
cdr3_aa: CASSLMVRGAFNEQFF

v_call: TRBV7-9
d_call: TRBD2
j_call: TRBJ2-5
clone_size: NA
cdr3_nt: TGTGCCAGCAACCTAGACGACCTAGCGGGGACCCAGTACTTC
cdr3_aa: CASNLDDLAGTQYF

v_call: TRBV29-1
d_call: NA
j_call: TRBJ2-3
clone_size: NA
cdr3_nt: TGCAGCGTTGCGGGGAACACAGATACGCAGTATTTT
cdr3_aa: CSVAGNTDTQYF